These 31 T cell receptor beta chains originate from one sample sequenced in a study of T-cell memory formation after mild COVID-19. A single record per CDR3 protein comes from TCRdb applying MiXCR to the 5' RACE reads. Of about 440,000 distinct CDR3 sequences listed, around 20% were seen once; the top ten hold 7.5% to 9.5%. Material: PBMCs or a T cell subset sorted from them (not recorded which). The receptors stem from an adult woman who had mild COVID-19 (a few samples of this study predate the infection). Cell type and time point are not known.

This clonotype was found a few times. The rearrangement links TRBV27 to TRBJ2-7; D uncertain. V was shortened by 0 bases and J by 0 bases, with 6 bases between the two germline ends. From germline, CDR1 is MNHEY and CDR2 SMNVEV (reference sequence). The CDR3 has 14 residues. The CDR3 DNA reads as TGTGCCAGCAGTTTATCCGCGAGCTCCTACGAGCAGTACTTC. It is translated as CASSLSASSYEQYF.

V usage is TRBV20-1 and J usage is TRBJ2-7; TRBD2 agrees at 10 bases. The germline CDR1 and CDR2 sequences are DFQATT and SNEGSKA (reference sequence). V shed 6 bases, J shed 6 bases, and the junction held 11 bases outside the gene matches. The length of the CDR3 is 14 residues. CDR3 in amino acids: CSASKSGRAPEQYF. The CDR3 DNA reads as TGCAGTGCAAGCAAAAGCGGGAGGGCCCCCGAGCAGTACTTC.

This clonotype was counted only a few times. The rearrangement uses TRBV3-1 and TRBJ2-7; D assignment may be TRBD1 or TRBD2 (5 bases each). V lost 3 bases, J lost 6 bases, and 12 bases lay in between. Germline-derived CDR1 and CDR2 are LGHDT and YNNKEL (reference sequence). The CDR3 length is 13 residues. In DNA, the CDR3 is TGTGCCAGCAGCCATGGGCAGGGAGTCGAGCAGTACTTC. It codes for CASSHGQGVEQYF.

The chain joins TRBV9 to TRBJ2-7; D is perhaps TRBD1 or TRBD2 (5 bases each). Germline V gene sequence: CDR1 SGDLS, CDR2 YYNGEE. The CDR3 is made up of 13 amino acids. V was clipped by 3 bases and J by 3 bases, with 10 bases between them. Here the CDR3 DNA reads TGTGCCAGCAGCGGGGACGGACACTACGAGCAGTACTTC. Encoded protein: CASSGDGHYEQYF.

The chain links TRBV11-2 to TRBJ1-3; D not certain. CDR1 SGHAT and CDR2 FQNNGV come from the germline V gene. Trimming took 11 bases from V and 0 from J, leaving 11 bases between them. The CDR3 loop spans 13 amino acids. CDR3 amino acids: CAYGSGSGNTIYF. DNA of the CDR3: TGTGCCTACGGGTCCGGCTCTGGAAACACCATATATTTT.

CDR3 in amino acids: CASSQDSRGPYNEQFF. The CDR3 DNA follows: TGCGCCAGCAGCCAAGATAGCAGGGGGCCCTACAATGAGCAGTTCTTC. The J gene is TRBJ2-1, the V gene TRBV4-3, with 8 positions matching TRBD1. The CDR3 is made up of 16 amino acids. Germline CDR1 reads LGHNA; CDR2 reads YSLEER. The ends lost 0 bases at V and 2 bases at J; junction bases unmatched: 3.

The sample holds a few counts of this clonotype. The chain links TRBV6-5 to TRBJ2-7; D is perhaps TRBD1 (7 bases). Germline V lookup: CDR1 MNHEY, CDR2 SVGAGI. V lost 0 bases to trimming and J lost 3 bases, with 9 bases between them. CDR3 size: 14 residues. The CDR3 loop reads CASSYSQGGYEQYF. CDR3 DNA: TGTGCCAGCAGTTACTCTCAGGGGGGCTACGAGCAGTACTTC.

The chain combines TRBV4-3 with TRBJ1-4, with D perhaps matching TRBD1 (6 bases). Per germline, CDR1 LGHNA and CDR2 YSLEER. This CDR3 is built from 17 residues. The V end lost 0 bases, the J end lost 2 bases, and 13 bases lay between the germline ends. The CDR3 region has the DNA TGCGCCAGCAGCCAAGACAGGGGCGTGAGGACTAATGAAAAACTGTTTTTT. Protein product: CASSQDRGVRTNEKLFF.

This clonotype was seen a few times. The chain uses TRBV19 and TRBJ1-5; D is unresolved. The CDR3 covers 15 residues. Germline V lookup: CDR1 LNHDA, CDR2 SQIVND (reference sequence). Trimming pared 10 bases from V and 1 base from J, leaving 17 bases between. The CDR3, as DNA: TGTGCCACCGATTTAACACCCTCGAGCAATCAGCCCCAGCATTTT. Protein: CATDLTPSSNQPQHF.

This clonotype came up a few times. This sequence joins TRBV5-1 and TRBJ2-5, with TRBD2 identical over 12 bases. The junction had 6 bases not matched to a gene; V was cut back by 5 bases and J by 1 base. Germline values: CDR1 SGHRS, CDR2 YFSETQ. There are 16 residues in the CDR3. In nucleotides, the CDR3 is TGCGCCAGCAGACTAGCGGGGGGCGAACTCCAAGAGACCCAGTACTTC. It yields the protein CASRLAGGELQETQYF.

In this sample, this clonotype turned up a few times. This chain uses TRBV29-1 with TRBJ2-1; 10 bases fit TRBD1. This CDR3 has 15 amino acids. The J segment lost 2 bases and the V segment lost 6 bases, leaving 7 bases of the junction unmatched. Germline V gene sequence: CDR1 SQVTM, CDR2 ANQGSEA. The CDR3 sequence: CSVHPGTGAYNEQFF. The CDR3 DNA is TGCAGCGTCCACCCCGGGACAGGGGCCTACAATGAGCAGTTCTTC.

V usage is TRBV24-1 and J usage is TRBJ2-5; TRBD1 aligns across 8 bases. CDR1 is KGHDR, CDR2 SFDVKD, per germline. Germline trimming cut 5 bases from V and 2 bases from J; bases unmatched to any gene: 9. The CDR3 totals 16 residues. CDR3 amino acids: CATSGITGTGQETQYF. For the CDR3, the DNA is TGTGCCACCAGTGGGATAACCGGGACAGGACAAGAGACCCAGTACTTC.

As DNA, the CDR3 is TGTGCCAGCAGCCCCGGCGACAGGGTGAGGAACACTGAAGCTTTCTTT. Protein product: CASSPGDRVRNTEAFF. The chain combines TRBV7-2 with TRBJ1-1; the match to TRBD1 covers 7 bases. J was trimmed by 1 base and V by 5 bases; bases with no gene match: 10. The CDR3 loop spans 16 amino acids. Germline V gene sequence: CDR1 SGHTA, CDR2 FQGNSA.

This clonotype was observed a few times. The genes are TRBV7-2 and TRBJ1-6, with 9 bases fitting TRBD1. The CDR3 runs to 15 residues. The V gene end was trimmed by 5 bases and the J gene end by 12 bases; junction bases not matched to a gene: 11. The germline V gene encodes CDR1 SGHTA and CDR2 FQGNSA. CDR3 in DNA: TGTGCCAGCAGCCTAACCGGGACAGGGCTTGAACCCCTCCACTTT. Its translation is CASSLTGTGLEPLHF.

This clonotype appeared many times. The J gene is TRBJ1-1, the V gene TRBV10-3, with TRBD1 identical over 10 bases. V lost 6 bases and J lost 4; bases outside the gene matches: 11. The germline gives CDR1 ENHRY, CDR2 SYGVKD. This CDR3 has 16 amino acids. This chain's CDR3 is CAISRQGARDGTEAFF. In DNA, the CDR3 is TGTGCCATCAGCAGACAGGGGGCGCGAGATGGCACTGAAGCTTTCTTT.

In this sample, this clonotype turned up a few times. The gene calls are TRBV29-1 and TRBJ2-1, with D tentatively TRBD1 (5 bases). CDR1 is SQVTM, CDR2 ANQGSEA, per germline. V was pared by 5 bases and J by 4 bases, with 9 bases between. This CDR3 has 12 residues. This CDR3 is CSVKSGYNEQFF. As DNA, the CDR3 is TGCAGCGTTAAGTCAGGGTACAATGAGCAGTTCTTC.

This clonotype was counted ten times or more. The chain uses TRBV12-3 or TRBV12-4 and TRBJ1-3; the D is unclear. The V and J ends lost 2 bases and 3 bases respectively, with 2 bases between them. The CDR3 runs 12 residues. As DNA, the CDR3 is TGTGCCAGCAGTTTATATGGAAACACCATATATTTT. Translating it yields CASSLYGNTIYF.

This clonotype was counted only a few times. V is TRBV5-6 and J is TRBJ2-7; the D is unclear. The CDR3 is 13 amino acids. The germline gives CDR1 SGHDT, CDR2 YYEEEE. V shed 0 bases and J shed 3 bases, with 7 bases lying between them. CDR3 coding DNA: TGTGCCAGCAGCTTGGGTCATATCTACGAGCAGTACTTC. It specifies CASSLGHIYEQYF. Full variable domain (missing parts from reference TRBV5-6 and TRBJ2-7): DAGVTQSPTHLIKTRGQQVTLRCSPKSGHDTVSWYQQALGQGPQFIFQYYEEEERQRGNFPDRFSGHQFPNYSSELNVNALLLGDSALYLCASSLGHIYEQYFGPGTRLTVT.

The chain employs TRBV12-3 or TRBV12-4 and TRBJ2-7; D gene uncertain. This CDR3 comprises 14 residues. The V end lost 1 base, the J end lost 2 bases, and 9 bases lay between the germline ends. The CDR3 spells CASSLVRRAYEQYF. The DNA of the CDR3 is TGTGCCAGCAGTTTAGTCCGAAGGGCCTACGAGCAGTACTTC.

The rearrangement links TRBV6-5 to TRBJ2-2, with D unclear. CDR3 length: 12 amino acids. CDR1 is MNHEY and CDR2 is SVGAGI in the germline V gene. V was cut by 8 bases and J by 7 bases, with 11 bases left in between. The CDR3 sequence: CASRSILGELFF. The CDR3 region has the DNA TGTGCCAGCCGAAGTATACTCGGGGAGCTGTTTTTT.

The J gene is TRBJ2-2, the V gene TRBV23-1; the D gene is possibly TRBD1 (6 bases). TRBV23-1 is labeled an ORF, and its function is uncertain. This CDR3 region has 17 residues. V was cut by 4 bases and J by 10 bases, with 25 bases left in between. CDR3 region: CASSPDFGQGPSSELFF. The CDR3 coding sequence is TGCGCCAGCAGTCCCGATTTCGGGCAGGGGCCCAGTTCGGAGCTGTTTTTT.

The rearrangement uses TRBV5-1 and TRBJ2-7, with D unclear. The CDR3 runs 13 residues. V lost 7 bases, J lost 4 bases, and 15 bases lay in between. Germline values: CDR1 SGHRS, CDR2 YFSETQ. CDR3 sequence reads: CASARGPSYEQYF. The CDR3 DNA reads as TGCGCCAGCGCGAGAGGTCCCTCATACGAGCAGTACTTC.

This clonotype was observed many times. This rearrangement joins TRBV6-2 or TRBV6-3 to TRBJ2-5, with TRBD2 matching 14 bases. The V gene end was trimmed by 4 bases and the J gene end by 5 bases; junction bases not matched to a gene: 6. This CDR3 is built from 16 residues. The germline V gene encodes CDR1 MNHEY and CDR2 SVGEGT. As DNA, the CDR3 is TGTGCCAGCAGTTCGGGACTAGCGGGAGTATGGGAGACCCAGTACTTC. Protein: CASSSGLAGVWETQYF.

V usage is TRBV12-3 or TRBV12-4 and J usage is TRBJ2-5; TRBD1 aligns across 8 bases. The CDR3 extends over 13 amino acids. The J segment lost 5 bases and the V segment lost 3 bases, leaving 2 bases of the junction unmatched. CDR3 DNA: TGTGCCAGCAGTTTGGGGGACAGGGAGACCCAGTACTTC. As protein: CASSLGDRETQYF.

This clonotype has at least ten counts. The chain has TRBV5-1 and TRBJ2-7; D not resolved. CDR1 SGHRS and CDR2 YFSETQ come from the germline V gene. V lost 4 bases and J 11 bases, leaving 28 bases between the germline ends. The CDR3 contains 16 residues. The CDR3 sequence is CASSRPPPPESGQEYF. In DNA, the CDR3 is TGCGCCAGCAGCCGTCCTCCCCCTCCGGAATCGGGTCAAGAGTACTTC.

This clonotype has more than one count but fewer than ten. The junction does not match germline at one end; this may be a read error. The chain joins TRBV20-1 to TRBJ1-1, with D perhaps TRBD1 (5 bases). From germline, CDR1 is DFQATT and CDR2 SNEGSKA (reference sequence). This CDR3 is built from 14 residues. This chain's CDR3 is CSSRQGGGHTEAFF. The CDR3 region has the DNA TGCAGTTCTAGGCAGGGCGGAGGACACACTGAAGCTTTCTTT.

This rearrangement joins TRBV2 to TRBJ1-1, with 7 bases lining up with TRBD1. V lost 6 bases to trimming and J lost 1 base; unmatched junction nucleotides: 8. The CDR3 totals 15 residues. Germline V gene data show CDR1 as SNHLY and CDR2 as FYNNEI. The CDR3 sequence: CASSHPGTANTEAFF. The DNA for the CDR3 is TGTGCCAGCAGCCATCCCGGGACAGCGAACACTGAAGCTTTCTTT.

The V call is TRBV7-9, the J call TRBJ1-1; a weak D match, TRBD1 (6 bases). CDR3 size: 12 residues. Per the germline V gene, CDR1 is SEHNR and CDR2 is FQNEAQ (reference sequence). The V end was cut by 3 bases, the J end by 11 bases, with 13 bases between. The CDR3 reads CASSLNRVDAFF. In DNA form, the CDR3 reads TGTGCCAGCAGCTTGAACAGGGTTGACGCTTTCTTT.

This chain uses TRBV24-1 with TRBJ1-2; D unresolved. The CDR3 length is 14 residues. With 1 base removed from V and 5 bases from J, the gap between germline ends came to 10 bases. Germline lookup yields CDR1 KGHDR and CDR2 SFDVKD. In DNA form, the CDR3 reads TGTGCCACCAGTGATTTCGAGACGGCGTATGGCTACACCTTC. This encodes CATSDFETAYGYTF.

The sample holds a few counts of this clonotype. The chain couples TRBV29-1 to TRBJ2-5; 8 bases agree with TRBD2. V lost 2 bases to trimming and J lost 5 bases; unmatched junction nucleotides: 10. In germline, CDR1 is SQVTM, CDR2 ANQGSEA. The CDR3 has 15 residues. CDR3 sequence: CSVETAGDNLETQYF. For the CDR3, the DNA is TGCAGCGTTGAAACAGCGGGAGATAACTTGGAGACCCAGTACTTC.

This clonotype appeared a few times. CDR3 sequence (DNA): TGTGCCACCAGCAAATACAAGGACACAACTAATGAAAAACTGTTTTTT. Translating it yields CATSKYKDTTNEKLFF. The chain joins TRBV15 to TRBJ1-4; tentative D call: TRBD1 (5 bases). Trimming shortened V by 4 bases and J by 0 bases, and 12 bases separated the two germline ends. Germline V lookup: CDR1 LNHNV, CDR2 YYDKDF (reference sequence). The CDR3 is 16 amino acids.